This T cell receptor beta chain was captured by sequencing in a study of cytomegalovirus exposure and HLA in healthy donors. The CDR3 has 14 residues. CDR1 is SQVTM and CDR2 is ANQGSEA in the germline V gene. V was clipped by 4 bases and J by 4 bases, with 13 bases between them. The PCR was carried out with 60 Vbeta primers and 13 Jbeta primers. Assay used: immunoSEQ multiplex PCR; TCRdb lists only in-frame clones, some missing. The data contain 170,000 or so clones, under 90% of them singletons. Each of the donors was a healthy bone marrow donor. Sequencing used PBMCs. This receptor was obtained from a man younger than 45 in good health and CMV-seropositive. V usage is TRBV29-1 and J usage is TRBJ2-2, with D possibly TRBD1 on 6 matching bases. CDR3 region: CSVGSGQSTGELFF. DNA of the CDR3: TGCAGCGTTGGTTCCGGACAGAGCACCGGGGAGCTGTTTTTT.